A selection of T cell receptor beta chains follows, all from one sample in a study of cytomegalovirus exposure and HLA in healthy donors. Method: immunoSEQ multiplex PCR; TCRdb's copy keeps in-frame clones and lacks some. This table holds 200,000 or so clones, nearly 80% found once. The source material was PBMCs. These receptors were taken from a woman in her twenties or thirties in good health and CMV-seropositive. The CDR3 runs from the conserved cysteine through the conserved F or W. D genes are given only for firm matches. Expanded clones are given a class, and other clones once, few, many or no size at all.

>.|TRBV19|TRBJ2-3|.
TGTGCCAGTAGTACAGGGGTTACTAACACAGATACGCAGTATTTT
CASSTGVTNTDTQYF
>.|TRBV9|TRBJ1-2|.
TGTGCCAGCAGCGGGAGCGGAGAAGAATTGGGCTACACCTTC
CASSGSGEELGYTF
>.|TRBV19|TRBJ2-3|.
TGTGCCAGTAGTCCCGGACTCAGGGGCCGCACAAATACGCAGTATTTT
CASSPGLRGRTNTQYF
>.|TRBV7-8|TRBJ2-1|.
TGTGCCAGCAGGGCTACAGGGCATTTAAACAATGAGCAGTTCTTC
CASRATGHLNNEQFF
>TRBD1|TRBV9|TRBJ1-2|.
TGTGCCAGCAGCGCACGCACAGGGGGCGCTTACGGCTACACCTTC
CASSARTGGAYGYTF
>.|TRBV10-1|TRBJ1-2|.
TGCGCCAGCAGTGATCGTTTTTCGGGCTACACCTTC
CASSDRFSGYTF
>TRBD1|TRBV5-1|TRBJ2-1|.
TGCGCCAGCAGCTCGGCAGGGGGCCCAGCCAAGAGCTCCTACAATGAGCAGTTCTTC
CASSSAGGPAKSSYNEQFF
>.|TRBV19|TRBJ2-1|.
TGTGCCAGTAGTCCACCCCGGGACTTCAATGAGCAGTTCTTC
CASSPPRDFNEQFF
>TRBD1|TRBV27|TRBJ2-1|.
TGTGCCAGCAGTTGGCCACAGGGGTATCGTACGGATGAGCAGTTCTTC
CASSWPQGYRTDEQFF
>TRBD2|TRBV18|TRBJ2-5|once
TGTGCCAGCTCCCCCGGACTAGCCGGGGAGACCCAGTACTTC
CASSPGLAGETQYF
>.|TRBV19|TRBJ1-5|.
TGTGCCAGTACTAACTGGCAGGCACTTAATAGCAATCAGCCCCAGCATTTT
CASTNWQALNSNQPQHF
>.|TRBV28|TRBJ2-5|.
TGTGCCAGCAGCTCGGACAGCCAAGAGACCCAGTACTTC
CASSSDSQETQYF
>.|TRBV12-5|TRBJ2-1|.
TGTGCTAGTGGTTTGGAACGCGGAAGCTCCTACAATGAGCAGTTCTTC
CASGLERGSSYNEQFF
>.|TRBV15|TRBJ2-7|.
TGTGCCACCGGCAGAGATGGCAGGGCGGACGAGCAGTACTTC
CATGRDGRADEQYF
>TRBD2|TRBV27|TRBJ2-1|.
TGTGCCAGCAGTTTCGTCGCTAGCGGGAGGGGTGAGCAGTTCTTC
CASSFVASGRGEQFF
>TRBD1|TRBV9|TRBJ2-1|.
TGTGCCAGCAGCGTCCAGACAGGGTATGGGAATGAGCAGTTCTTC
CASSVQTGYGNEQFF
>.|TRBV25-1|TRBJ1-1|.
TGTGCCAGCAGTGAATCGGGGGAAGCTTTCTTT
CASSESGEAFF
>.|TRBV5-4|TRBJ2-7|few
TGTGCCAGCAGCTTGGGAGGGAATTCCTACGAGCAGTACTTC
CASSLGGNSYEQYF
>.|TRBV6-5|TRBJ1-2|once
TGTGCCAGCAGTTATCCGGGTGGCTACACCTTC
CASSYPGGYTF
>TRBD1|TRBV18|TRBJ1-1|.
TGTGCCAGCTCACCCTCGACAGGGCAGGCCGTGGGAACTTTCTTT
CASSPSTGQAVGTFF
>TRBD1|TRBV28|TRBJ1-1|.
TGTGCCAGCAGTCCTACCGGGACAGTTTACACTGAAGCTTTCTTT
CASSPTGTVYTEAFF
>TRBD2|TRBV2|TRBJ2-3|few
TGTGCCAGTAGTATGGCGGGAGATGGCCTTAGCACAGATACGCAGTATTTT
CASSMAGDGLSTDTQYF
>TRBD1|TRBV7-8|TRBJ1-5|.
TGTGCCAGCAGCTTAATGGGACAGGGGCCCTTGGTTGGGGGTCAGCCCCAGCATTTT
CASSLMGQGPLVGGQPQHF
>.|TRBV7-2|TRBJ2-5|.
TGTGCCAGCAGCTGGAACCCCCGGGGGGCCGAGACCCAGTACTTC
CASSWNPRGAETQYF
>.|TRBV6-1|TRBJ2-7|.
TGTGCCAGCAGTCGACAGGACGAGCAGTACTTC
CASSRQDEQYF
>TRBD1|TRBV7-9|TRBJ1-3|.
TGTGCCAGCAGGTCAGGGGGAAGAGGAAACACCATATATTTT
CASRSGGRGNTIYF
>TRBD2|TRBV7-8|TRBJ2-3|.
TGTGCCAGCAGCTCGCGGGGGGGGGTTGATACGCAGTATTTT
CASSSRGGVDTQYF
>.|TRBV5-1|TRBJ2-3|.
TGCGCCAGCAGCTTGGGTCTTTCCGGGACAACGGATACGCAGTATTTT
CASSLGLSGTTDTQYF
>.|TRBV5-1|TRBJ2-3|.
TGCGCCAGCAACGAAGGTAGGGGTACAGATACGCAGTATTTT
CASNEGRGTDTQYF
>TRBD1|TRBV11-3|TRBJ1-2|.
TGTGCCAGCAGCTTAAGCAGGGGGCCGGATGGCTACACCTTC
CASSLSRGPDGYTF
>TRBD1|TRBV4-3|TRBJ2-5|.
TGCGCCAGCAGCCAAGTTAGGGGGCCACAAGAGACCCAGTACTTC
CASSQVRGPQETQYF
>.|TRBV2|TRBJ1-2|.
TGTGCCATTCAGGGTCGAGGCTACACCTTC
CAIQGRGYTF
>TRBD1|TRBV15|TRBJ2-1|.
TGTGCCACCAGCAACAGGGGATCCTACAATGAGCAGTTCTTC
CATSNRGSYNEQFF